This T cell receptor beta chain derives from a study of T-cell memory formation after mild COVID-19. TCRdb ran MiXCR on the 5' RACE reads and lists one entry per CDR3 protein. The table shows around 320,000 distinct CDR3 sequences, with around an eighth occurring only once. Study-level points and caveats: Contracting clones, day 15 to 85, had balanced CD4/CD8, and later expanders favored CD4+.

In this sample, this clonotype turned up many times. Its cognate antigen is unknown. The sequence derives from a man between 18 and 35 years old who had mild COVID-19 (a few samples of this study predate the infection). Cell type and time point are not known. Sequencing used PBMCs or a T cell subset sorted from them (not recorded which).

In DNA, the CDR3 is TGTGCCAGCAGCTTAGGGTCGGGGCGGCAAGAGACCCAGTACTTC. As protein: CASSLGSGRQETQYF. The chain has TRBV7-2 and TRBJ2-5; D might be TRBD1 or TRBD2, each matching 5 bases. CDR1 and CDR2 from the germline V gene are SGHTA and FQGNSA. The CDR3 totals 15 residues. Trimming shortened V by 1 base and J by 2 bases, and 11 bases separated the two germline ends.